This T cell receptor beta chain was observed in a study of T cell responses to AZD1222 COVID-19 vaccine. Study-wide results and caveats: Reports indicate that nearly half of spike-specific TCRs are directed at unmutated variant regions. In a largely white British group with more females than males, clonal diversity was possibly underestimated. Of the AZD1222 recipients, only 5 to 7 were seropositive at baseline. Sampling that yielded the repertoires occurred only after the peak T cell response.

V was shortened by 6 bases and J by 7 bases, with 13 bases between the two germline ends. CDR3 length: 13 amino acids. Details on this clone: Its specificity is unknown.

Here immunoSEQ multiplex PCR was the method, and the copy in TCRdb shows in-frame clones only, minus some. The sample has roughly 80,000 clones; less than 95% are singletons. The material was peripheral blood, obtained 28 days after the second AZD1222 dose. This receptor was obtained from an adult who received the AZD1222 COVID-19 vaccine. The chain has TRBV12-3 or TRBV12-4 and TRBJ2-1; no definite D call. CDR3 sequence reads: CASRARARNEQFF. CDR3 in DNA: TGTGCCAGCAGAGCCCGGGCCCGAAATGAGCAGTTCTTC.